This T cell receptor (beta chain) was identified in a study of control samples from healthy donors and cancer patients. Repertoires were generated with immunoSEQ multiplex PCR, while TCRdb's copy carries only in-frame clones and drops some. The data show some 120,000 clones, about 95% seen once. Trimming removed 5 bases from V and 0 bases from J, with 8 bases in between. The CDR3 has 14 amino acids. Germline lookup yields CDR1 LNHDA and CDR2 SQIVND (reference sequence). The sequencing input was blood. The chain couples TRBV19 to TRBJ1-5; possible D gene TRBD1, 5 bases. This sequence originates from a young man in good health. The CDR3 sequence is CASSGQFSNQPQHF. The CDR3 DNA reads as TGTGCCAGTAGTGGACAATTTAGCAATCAGCCCCAGCATTTT. Filled out from reference TRBV19 and TRBJ1-5, the complete variable domain reads DGGITQSPKYLFRKEGQNVTLSCEQNLNHDAMYWYRQDPGQGLRLIYYSQIVNDFQKGDIAEGYSVSREKKESFPLTVTSAQKNPTAFYLCASSGQFSNQPQHFGDGTRLSIL.